This T cell receptor beta chain emerged from a study of blood T cells in healthy people across ages. Whole-study results and caveats: Greater diversity and more naive CD4+ cells were seen in long-lived donors than in aged donors. Age showed a roughly linear inverse relationship with TCR beta diversity per million T cells. The donors' CMV status was not determined, possibly confounding changes in expanded clonotypes.

It was with a sample-barcoded 5' primer and a J-beta primer mix that a second PCR of roughly 7 to 12 cycles was run. TCRdb analysed the 5' RACE reads with MiXCR anew, one entry per CDR3 protein. The profile shows 1.5 million or so distinct CDR3 sequences, around 40% of them singletons. The germline V gene encodes CDR1 SNHLY and CDR2 FYNNEI. V was clipped by 10 bases and J by 2 bases, with 19 bases between them. This CDR3 has 15 amino acids. The donors, healthy Caucasians from Russia, were aged roughly 6 to 90. This clonotype has a handful of counts. Its specificity is unknown. The receptor was isolated from a woman under 30 in good health. Sequences were obtained from blood. The chain employs TRBV2 and TRBJ2-3; D assignment may be TRBD1 or TRBD2 (6 bases each). CDR3 nucleotides: TGTGCCACCGAAAAGTATGGGGGGCCCACAGATACGCAGTATTTT. Protein: CATEKYGGPTDTQYF.